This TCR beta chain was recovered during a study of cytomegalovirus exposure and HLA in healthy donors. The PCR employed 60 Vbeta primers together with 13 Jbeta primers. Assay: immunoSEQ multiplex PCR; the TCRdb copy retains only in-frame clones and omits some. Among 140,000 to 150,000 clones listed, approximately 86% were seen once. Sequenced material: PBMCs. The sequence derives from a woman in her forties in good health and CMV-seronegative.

Here the CDR3 DNA reads TGTGCCAGCACCAGCACTATCGGGGGCAATCAGCCCCAGCATTTT. Translation: CASTSTIGGNQPQHF. J is TRBJ1-5 and V is TRBV2, with unresolved D. Trimming stripped 7 bases from V and 2 bases from J, with 15 bases between. CDR3 length equals 15 residues. The germline V gene encodes CDR1 SNHLY and CDR2 FYNNEI.